The next 5 T cell receptor beta chains were all read from a single sample in a study of CD8 T cells in ankylosing spondylitis (dated by TCRdb to between 2016 and 2019). The library came from 5' RACE. Instrument on record: Illumina HiSeq 2500. TCRdb handled the public reads itself, with Q25 trimming in fastp and clone calling in MiXCR, and kept productive beta chains. Every distinct CDR3 protein forms one entry, paired with its most common genes and DNA. This sample lists 150,000 to 200,000 distinct CDR3 sequences; 10% to 15% were detected once. The ten most abundant clones make up roughly 9.6% of the sample. The sequencing sample was made of blood, either unsorted or a sorted T cell fraction (not recorded which). The receptors were sampled from a female donor with ankylosing spondylitis or in good health (not recorded which).

The chain combines TRBV20-1 with TRBJ2-7; perhaps TRBD2 as D (5 bases). From germline, CDR1 is DFQATT and CDR2 SNEGSKA (reference sequence). The CDR3 is made up of 13 amino acids. Between the trimmed V and J ends, which lost 1 base and 3 bases, there was a span of 10 bases. The CDR3 is CSARAGTYYEQYF. The CDR3 nucleotides read TGCAGTGCTAGAGCGGGAACATACTACGAGCAGTACTTC.

In its sample, this clonotype was seen many times. J is TRBJ2-7 and V is TRBV7-9; D might be TRBD2 (5 bases). This CDR3 contains 13 residues. Trimming pared 4 bases from V and 7 bases from J, leaving 14 bases between. Germline CDR1 and CDR2: SEHNR and FQNEAQ (reference sequence). CDR3 bases: TGTGCCAGCAGCTCAAGGAGGTTAGGGGAGCAGTACTTC. It is translated as CASSSRRLGEQYF.

This clonotype was seen only a few times. The chain is built from TRBV6-2 or TRBV6-3 and TRBJ2-7; D is unclear. The CDR3 runs to 12 residues. Germline values: CDR1 MNHEY, CDR2 SVGEGT. V lost 5 bases and J 6 bases, leaving 11 bases between the germline ends. The DNA of the CDR3 is TGTGCCAGCAGTCAGACATTATCCGAGCAGTACTTC. It yields the protein CASSQTLSEQYF.

The CDR3 loop is CASSEVGAADTQYF. CDR3 bases: TGTGCCAGCAGCGAGGTGGGTGCAGCAGATACGCAGTATTTT. V and J are TRBV7-9 and TRBJ2-3; D is unresolved. Germline CDR1 SEHNR, CDR2 FQNEAQ (reference sequence). Trimming took off 5 bases at V and 4 bases at J, with 13 bases between the two ends. This CDR3 spans 14 amino acids. The full variable domain, in which reference TRBV7-9 and TRBJ2-3 provide the parts outside the CDR3, is DTGVSQNPRHKITKRGQNVTFRCDPISEHNRLYWYRQTLGQGPEFLTYFQNEAQLEKSRLLSDRFSAERPKGSFSTLEIQRTEQGDSAMYLCASSEVGAADTQYFGPGTRLTVL.

This clonotype has at least ten counts. The gene calls are TRBV11-3 and TRBJ2-2; 13 bases line up with TRBD2. CDR1 SGHNT and CDR2 YENEEA come from the germline V gene. V was pared by 5 bases and J by 4 bases, with 7 bases of the junction left unmatched. The CDR3 totals 17 residues. The CDR3 sequence: CASSPRTSGSSTGELFF. The CDR3 DNA reads as TGTGCCAGCAGCCCTCGGACTAGCGGGAGCTCCACCGGGGAGCTGTTTTTT.